These 24 T cell receptor beta chains were all obtained from the same sample, sequenced in a study of T-cell memory formation after mild COVID-19. TCRdb recomputed calls from the 5' RACE reads with MiXCR, one row per CDR3 protein. The sample holds just over 300,000 distinct CDR3 sequences, 15% to 20% seen once. Material for sequencing was PBMCs or a T cell subset sorted from them (not recorded which). These receptors were taken from a young man who had mild COVID-19 (a few samples of this study predate the infection). Cell type and time point are not known.

The genes are TRBV5-6 and TRBJ1-1; tentatively, D is TRBD1 (5 bases). The CDR3 has 15 amino acids. V was trimmed by 1 base and J by 0 bases, leaving 10 bases between them. Germline CDR1 reads SGHDT; CDR2 reads YYEEEE. The CDR3 DNA reads as TGTGCCAGCAGCTTGTGGGGACGGATGAACACTGAAGCTTTCTTT. Its translation is CASSLWGRMNTEAFF.

The chain uses TRBV7-9 and TRBJ2-1; 8 bases fit TRBD2. The CDR3 extends over 13 amino acids. The germline CDR1 and CDR2 sequences are SEHNR and FQNEAQ (reference sequence). The J segment lost 7 bases and the V segment lost 5 bases, leaving 4 bases of the junction unmatched. The CDR3 nucleotides are TGTGCCAGCAGCCCCGGGACTAGTAATGAGCAGTTCTTC. Its protein product is CASSPGTSNEQFF.

The rearrangement joins TRBV29-1 to TRBJ2-2; D might be TRBD1 (5 bases). The CDR3 loop spans 13 amino acids. Trimming left V 3 bases short and J 1 base short, with 6 bases between. Germline loops: CDR1 SQVTM, CDR2 ANQGSEA. The CDR3 spells CSVDRVNTGELFF. CDR3 DNA sequence: TGCAGCGTTGACAGGGTGAACACCGGGGAGCTGTTTTTT.

This chain connects TRBV27 to TRBJ2-1; the match to TRBD1 covers 9 bases. The CDR3 covers 14 residues. The V gene's germline CDR1 is MNHEY and CDR2 SMNVEV (reference sequence). V dropped 4 bases and J dropped 8; count of bases not matched to a gene: 6. CDR3 loop: CASSSGQGFDEQFF. The CDR3 nucleotides are TGTGCCAGCAGTTCGGGACAGGGTTTTGATGAGCAGTTCTTC.

This clonotype has only a few counts. The chain carries TRBV18 and TRBJ1-1; 7 nucleotides match TRBD1. V gave up 2 bases and J gave up 6 bases; unmatched junction bases: 6. Germline CDR1 reads KGHSH; CDR2 reads LQKENI. The CDR3 covers 14 residues. The CDR3 sequence is CASSPTDREAEAFF. The CDR3 DNA follows: TGTGCCAGCTCACCAACTGACAGGGAGGCTGAAGCTTTCTTT.

This clonotype was counted between two and nine times. The chain combines TRBV20-1 with TRBJ1-1; D ambiguous. Germline V gives CDR1 DFQATT, CDR2 SNEGSKA (reference sequence). The CDR3 spans 11 residues. Between the trimmed V and J ends, which lost 0 bases and 5 bases, there was a span of 4 bases. The DNA of the CDR3 is TGCAGTGCTAGAGATCGTACTGAAGCTTTCTTT. This sequence encodes CSARDRTEAFF.

This clonotype was seen ten or more times. The chain uses TRBV6-2 or TRBV6-3 and TRBJ2-7; D uncertain. The CDR3 length is 14 residues. Trimming took 2 bases from V and 2 from J, leaving 10 bases between them. CDR1 and CDR2 (germline): MNHEY, SVGEGT. CDR3 DNA sequence: TGTGCCAGCAGTTACGATACCACTACCTACGAGCAGTACGTC. Amino acids: CASSYDTTTYEQYV.

This clonotype was observed a few times. The rearrangement links TRBV4-1 to TRBJ2-7; D gene unclear. The germline V gene has CDR1 MGHRA and CDR2 YSYEKL. V dropped 0 bases and J dropped 3 bases, with 9 bases sitting between them. This CDR3 has 14 residues. This CDR3 is CASSQDEGYYEQYV. CDR3 DNA: TGCGCCAGCAGCCAAGATGAAGGGTACTACGAGCAGTACGTC.

This clonotype was detected ten times or more. The genes are TRBV20-1 and TRBJ1-4, with D possibly matching TRBD1 (5 bases). The germline V and J ends were trimmed by 0 bases and 3 bases, with 11 bases remaining between them. The CDR3 consists of 15 residues. CDR1 DFQATT and CDR2 SNEGSKA come from the germline V gene (reference sequence). The CDR3, as DNA: TGCAGTGCTAGAGATGGGGGAAACGCTAATGAAAAACTGTTTTTT. Its translation: CSARDGGNANEKLFF.

This clonotype was detected a few times. CDR3 nucleotide sequence: TGTGCCACCAGCAGAGATCTCAGGGATAACTATGGCTACACCTTC. This codes for CATSRDLRDNYGYTF. This chain joins TRBV15 and TRBJ1-2, with a tentative D call TRBD1 (5 bases). CDR1 LNHNV and CDR2 YYDKDF come from the germline V gene (reference sequence). This CDR3 has 15 residues. Trimming took off 0 bases at V and 1 base at J, with 9 bases between the two ends.

This clonotype was seen only a few times. The V gene is TRBV20-1, the J gene TRBJ2-3, with TRBD2 matching over 7 bases. V gave up 5 bases and J gave up 2 bases; unmatched junction bases: 10. The CDR3 covers 15 residues. Germline assignment: CDR1 DFQATT and CDR2 SNEGSKA (reference sequence). CDR3 sequence (DNA): TGCAGTGCTCCCCGGGGTGCGGGAGCCACAGATACGCAGTATTTT. It specifies CSAPRGAGATDTQYF.

This clonotype was counted a few times. The V and J genes are TRBV28 and TRBJ2-2; D is unclear. Trimming took 3 bases from V and 0 from J, leaving 14 bases between them. Per germline, CDR1 MDHEN and CDR2 SYDVKM. The CDR3 loop spans 17 amino acids. This CDR3 reads CASSLPPPQANTGELFF. In DNA form, the CDR3 reads TGTGCCAGCAGTTTGCCCCCTCCCCAGGCGAACACCGGGGAGCTGTTTTTT.

This sequence joins TRBV6-5 and TRBJ1-6, with D maybe TRBD1 (6 bases). Germline V gene data show CDR1 as MNHEY and CDR2 as SVGAGI. The V gene lost 6 bases and the J gene lost 8 bases, with 20 bases spanning the gap. This CDR3 contains 16 residues. This CDR3 reads CASSPSRQAVYSPLHF. CDR3 DNA sequence: TGTGCCAGCAGCCCCTCCAGACAGGCTGTTTATTCACCCCTCCACTTT.

The table lists this clonotype with a few counts. The chain carries TRBV12-3 or TRBV12-4 and TRBJ2-7; 8 bases are a match to TRBD2. The length of the CDR3 is 15 residues. Trimming at V came to 8 bases and at J to 4 bases, leaving 13 bases not matched to a gene. DNA for the CDR3: TGTGCCAGCCGCAGTGGAACTAGCGGCGCGTACGAGCAGTACTTC. Translating gives CASRSGTSGAYEQYF.

The rearrangement links TRBV6-2 or TRBV6-3 to TRBJ1-5; D not resolved. The V end was cut by 7 bases, the J end by 9 bases, with 13 bases between. The CDR3 sequence is 12 residues long. Germline lookup yields CDR1 MNHEY and CDR2 SVGEGT. The chain's CDR3 is CASKTGWPPQHF. The CDR3 DNA is TGTGCCAGCAAGACGGGGTGGCCGCCCCAGCATTTT.

The chain joins TRBV4-2 to TRBJ2-2; 8 nucleotides agree with TRBD2. The CDR3 is 15 amino acids. With V trimmed by 4 bases and J by 6 bases, 7 bases remained unmatched. CDR1 and CDR2 from the germline V gene are LGHNA and YNFKEQ. CDR3 in DNA: TGTGCCAGCAGCCCGACGGGGGGGCCCGCCGGGGAGCTGTTTTTT. As protein: CASSPTGGPAGELFF.

The V call is TRBV20-1, the J call TRBJ2-3; 7 nucleotides line up with TRBD2. The junction had 8 bases not matched to a gene; V was cut back by 5 bases and J by 0 bases. The germline V gene has CDR1 DFQATT and CDR2 SNEGSKA (reference sequence). The CDR3 runs to 15 residues. CDR3 in DNA: TGCAGTGCTCATGAGGGGACTAAAAGCACAGATACGCAGTATTTT. As protein: CSAHEGTKSTDTQYF.

The chain joins TRBV5-1 to TRBJ2-5, with D unresolved. Deletions cut 7 bases from V and 5 bases from J, with 18 bases between. The CDR3 loop spans 14 amino acids. CDR1 is SGHRS, CDR2 YFSETQ, per germline. The CDR3 bases are TGCGCCAGCGGATGGAACCGTTGGTCGGAGACCCAGTACTTC. This gives the protein CASGWNRWSETQYF. The whole variable domain, filled in from reference TRBV5-1 and TRBJ2-5, reads KAGVTQTPRYLIKTRGQQVTLSCSPISGHRSVSWYQQTPGQGLQFLFEYFSETQRNKGNFPGRFSGRQFSNSRSEMNVSTLELGDSALYLCASGWNRWSETQYFGPGTRLLVL.

CDR3 coding DNA: TGTGCCAGTATGGGGGGCTATGGCTACACCTTC. Protein sequence: CASMGGYGYTF. The V and J genes are TRBV25-1 and TRBJ1-2, with D perhaps TRBD1 (5 bases). This CDR3 contains 11 residues. Trimming took off 9 bases at V and 4 bases at J, with 9 bases between the two ends. Germline values: CDR1 MGHDK, CDR2 SYGVNS.

There are a few counts of this clonotype. The rearrangement joins TRBV20-1 to TRBJ1-1; 8 bases match TRBD1. V was pared by 8 bases and J by 0 bases, with 2 bases of the junction left unmatched. CDR1 is DFQATT, CDR2 SNEGSKA, per germline (reference sequence). This CDR3 comprises 12 residues. The CDR3 DNA reads TGCAGTCCGGGACAGGTGAACACTGAAGCTTTCTTT. Its translation is CSPGQVNTEAFF.

The table lists this clonotype with a few counts. This chain links TRBV20-1 with TRBJ2-2; D is ambiguous. Germline CDR1 reads DFQATT; CDR2 reads SNEGSKA (reference sequence). Trimming cost V 3 bases and J 5 bases, with 10 bases left between them. CDR3 length equals 13 residues. This CDR3 is CSARVPLTGELFF. The DNA of the CDR3 is TGCAGTGCTAGGGTCCCCCTGACCGGGGAGCTGTTTTTT.

This clonotype was detected many times. The rearrangement links TRBV6-4 to TRBJ2-2; no definite D call. CDR1 and CDR2 (germline): MRHNA, SNTAGT. The CDR3 loop spans 13 amino acids. The germline V and J ends were trimmed by 0 bases and 5 bases, with 4 bases remaining between them. CDR3 in DNA: TGTGCCAGCAGTGACTCGACTACCGGGGAGCTGTTTTTT. Translation: CASSDSTTGELFF.

The J gene is TRBJ2-7, the V gene TRBV20-1, with TRBD2 identical over 10 bases. The CDR3 is made up of 12 amino acids. V lost 6 bases, J lost 3 bases, and 2 bases stayed unmatched. Germline values: CDR1 DFQATT, CDR2 SNEGSKA (reference sequence). CDR3 sequence reads: CSAWTSGYEQYF. The DNA for the CDR3 is TGCAGTGCCTGGACTAGCGGCTACGAGCAGTACTTC.

J is TRBJ2-7 and V is TRBV5-4; 8 nucleotides agree with TRBD1. The CDR3 sequence is 16 residues long. J lost 1 base, V lost 5 bases, and 11 bases had no gene match. Germline lookup yields CDR1 SGHNT and CDR2 YYREEE (reference sequence). Here the CDR3 reads CASSEGGQGLSYEQYV. Here the CDR3 DNA reads TGTGCCAGCAGTGAGGGCGGACAGGGTCTATCCTACGAGCAGTACGTC.